This TCR beta chain comes out of a study of response to subunit inactivated influenza vaccine. Study observations and caveats: Few new T cells, the authors suggested, are recruited by each seasonal influenza vaccination.

Of note for this clonotype: Its specificity is unknown.

The V gene's germline CDR1 is SGHRS and CDR2 YFSETQ. The CDR3 contains 15 residues. Unmatched junction bases numbered 6, after V lost 4 bases and J lost 4 bases. TCRdb reprocessed the RT-PCR reads with MiXCR, giving one entry per CDR3 protein. The sample consists of about 520,000 distinct CDR3 sequences, approximately 11% of them appearing once. J is TRBJ2-3 and V is TRBV5-1; TRBD1 agrees at 10 bases. The sample in question was PBMCs from blood, obtained around seven weeks after vaccination. The clonotype was recovered from a man in his forties or fifties who received an inactivated influenza vaccine. The CDR3 nucleotides read TGCGCCAGCAGCCCCTCGGGGACAGGGGCAGATACGCAGTATTTT. This codes for CASSPSGTGADTQYF.